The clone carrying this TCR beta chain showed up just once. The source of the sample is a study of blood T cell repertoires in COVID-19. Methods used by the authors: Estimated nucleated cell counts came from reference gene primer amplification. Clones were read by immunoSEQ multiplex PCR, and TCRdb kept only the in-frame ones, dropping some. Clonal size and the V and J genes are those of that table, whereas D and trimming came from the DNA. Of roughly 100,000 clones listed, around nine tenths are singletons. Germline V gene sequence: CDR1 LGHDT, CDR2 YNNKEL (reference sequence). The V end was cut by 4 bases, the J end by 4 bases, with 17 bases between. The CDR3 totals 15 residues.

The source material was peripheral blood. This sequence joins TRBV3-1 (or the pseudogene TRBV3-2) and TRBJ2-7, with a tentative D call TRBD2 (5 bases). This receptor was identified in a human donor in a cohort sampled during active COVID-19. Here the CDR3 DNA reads TGTGCCAGCAGCCGCGGGTCAGACGCCACTTACGAGCAGTACTTC. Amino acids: CASSRGSDATYEQYF.